These T cell receptor beta chains were read from a single sample in a study of Ad26.COV2.S vaccination and SARS-CoV-2 variants. Sequenced by immunoSEQ multiplex PCR; TCRdb stores in-frame clones only, minus some. The table lists 350,000 to 500,000 clones, about nine tenths of them singletons. The sample consisted of peripheral blood, taken in a trial of Ad26.COV2.S vaccine versus placebo. These receptors all stem from a person between 18 and 60 years old who received the Ad26.COV2.S COVID-19 vaccine or a placebo. CDR3s include the opening cysteine and the closing phenylalanine or tryptophan. The D gene is left open where the match is weak. Only part of the rows carry a size: once, few, many, or a class if the clone is expanded.

j_call: TRBJ2-3
v_call: TRBV5-1
clone_size: -
d_call: -
cdr3_aa: CASSPGQSTDTQYF
cdr3_nt: TGCGCCAGCAGCCCAGGACAGAGCACAGATACGCAGTATTTT

j_call: TRBJ2-3
v_call: TRBV5-1
clone_size: -
d_call: TRBD2
cdr3_aa: CASSVGLAGGTDTQYF
cdr3_nt: TGCGCCAGCAGCGTGGGACTAGCGGGGGGCACAGATACGCAGTATTTT

j_call: TRBJ2-7
v_call: TRBV28
clone_size: -
d_call: -
cdr3_aa: CATTSRFGEQYF
cdr3_nt: TGTGCCACCACAAGCCGGTTCGGCGAGCAGTACTTC

j_call: TRBJ1-5
v_call: TRBV28
clone_size: -
d_call: -
cdr3_aa: CASRLRGIRDQPQHF
cdr3_nt: TGTGCCAGCAGACTTAGGGGGATTAGGGATCAGCCCCAGCATTTT

j_call: TRBJ2-7
v_call: TRBV20-1
clone_size: -
d_call: -
cdr3_aa: CSASIGSGYEQYF
cdr3_nt: TGCAGTGCTAGTATAGGTAGCGGCTACGAGCAGTACTTC

j_call: TRBJ2-5
v_call: TRBV30
clone_size: -
d_call: TRBD2
cdr3_aa: CAWTQRGGETQYF
cdr3_nt: TGTGCCTGGACCCAACGGGGGGGGGAGACCCAGTACTTC

j_call: TRBJ1-1
v_call: TRBV18
clone_size: -
d_call: TRBD1
cdr3_aa: CASSQGANTEAFF
cdr3_nt: TGTGCCAGCTCACAGGGGGCCAACACTGAAGCTTTCTTT

j_call: TRBJ2-7
v_call: TRBV27
clone_size: -
d_call: TRBD1
cdr3_aa: CASRQGTGESEQYF
cdr3_nt: TGTGCCAGCAGACAGGGGACAGGGGAGTCCGAGCAGTACTTC

j_call: TRBJ2-3
v_call: TRBV2
clone_size: -
d_call: TRBD2
cdr3_aa: CASSGWTSGTDTQYF
cdr3_nt: TGTGCCAGCAGTGGGTGGACTAGCGGGACAGATACGCAGTATTTT

j_call: TRBJ1-2
v_call: TRBV30
clone_size: once
d_call: -
cdr3_aa: CAWSGGLRLNYGYTF
cdr3_nt: TGTGCCTGGAGTGGAGGGCTTCGGCTTAACTATGGCTACACCTTC

j_call: TRBJ2-7
v_call: TRBV19
clone_size: -
d_call: -
cdr3_aa: CASSIRFYEQYF
cdr3_nt: TGTGCCAGTAGTATTCGGTTTTACGAGCAGTACTTC